This T cell receptor (beta chain) was observed in a study of blood T cell repertoires in COVID-19. The table came from immunoSEQ multiplex PCR; TCRdb's copy has only in-frame clones and leaves some out. This table holds 120,000 or so clones, over 80% found once. The CDR3 spans 17 residues. The germline CDR1 and CDR2 sequences are MGHRA and YSYEKL. The trim removed 1 base at V and 5 bases at J, leaving 13 bases unmatched. Sequences were obtained from peripheral blood. The chain combines TRBV4-1 with TRBJ1-2; 7 positions match TRBD1. The TCR comes from a man aged 55 to 70 with acute or convalescent COVID-19. CDR3: CASSQGTGIQRVYGYTF. DNA of the CDR3: TGCGCCAGCAGCCAAGGGACAGGAATCCAGAGAGTATATGGCTACACCTTC.